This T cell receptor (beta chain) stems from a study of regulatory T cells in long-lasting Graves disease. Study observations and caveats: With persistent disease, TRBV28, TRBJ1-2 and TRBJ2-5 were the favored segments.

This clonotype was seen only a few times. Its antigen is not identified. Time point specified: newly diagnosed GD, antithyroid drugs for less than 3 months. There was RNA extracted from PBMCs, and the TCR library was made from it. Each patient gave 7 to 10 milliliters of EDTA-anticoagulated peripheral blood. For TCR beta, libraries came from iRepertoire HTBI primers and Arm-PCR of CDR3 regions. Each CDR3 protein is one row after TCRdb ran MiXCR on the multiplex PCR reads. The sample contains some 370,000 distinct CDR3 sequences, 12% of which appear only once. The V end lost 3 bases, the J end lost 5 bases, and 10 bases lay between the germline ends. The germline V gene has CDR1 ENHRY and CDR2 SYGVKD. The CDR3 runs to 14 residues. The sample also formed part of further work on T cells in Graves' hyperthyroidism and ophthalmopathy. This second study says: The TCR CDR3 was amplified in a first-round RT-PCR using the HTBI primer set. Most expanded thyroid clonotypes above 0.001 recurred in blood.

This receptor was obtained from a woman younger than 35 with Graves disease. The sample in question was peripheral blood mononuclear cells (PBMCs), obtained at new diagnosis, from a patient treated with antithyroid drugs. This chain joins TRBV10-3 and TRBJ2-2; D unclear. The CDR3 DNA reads TGTGCCATCAGTGAACCGAGGAAAACCGGGGAGCTGTTTTTT. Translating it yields CAISEPRKTGELFF.